This is a list of T cell receptor beta chains from one sample in a study of regulatory T cells in long-lasting Graves disease. TCRdb redid the calling of the multiplex PCR reads with MiXCR, one entry per CDR3 protein. The sample carries 530,000 or so distinct CDR3 sequences, roughly 15% recorded once. A further study also used this sample, focusing on T cells in Graves' hyperthyroidism and ophthalmopathy.

Sequencing used peripheral blood mononuclear cells (PBMCs), obtained at new diagnosis, from a patient treated with antithyroid drugs. These receptors were collected from a man aged 18 to 35 with Graves disease. The CDR3 runs from the conserved cysteine through the conserved F or W. The order of the fields is J gene, D gene, V gene, clone size, CDR3 protein, CDR3 DNA. D genes are given only for firm matches. The size field is filled for only some rows; it gives once, few, many or a size class.

TRBJ1-2 | TRBD1 | TRBV11-2 | few | CASSVLQGVGYTF | TGTGCCAGCAGCGTACTTCAGGGGGTTGGCTACACCTTC
TRBJ2-2 | . | TRBV27 | . | CASSPRTKAGGELFF | TGTGCCAGCAGTCCCCGGACTAAGGCAGGAGGGGAGCTGTTTTTT
TRBJ2-1 | . | TRBV7-9 | . | CASSHLGGDERFF | TGTGCCAGCAGCCATCTAGGGGGGGATGAGCGGTTCTTC
TRBJ1-1 | . | TRBV28 | many | CASSSSMNTEAFF | TGTGCCAGCAGCTCTAGCATGAACACTGAAGCTTTCTTT
TRBJ2-1 | TRBD1 | TRBV19 | . | CASAQGTGKRNEQFF | TGTGCCAGTGCCCAAGGGACAGGGAAGCGGAATGAGCAGTTCTTC
TRBJ2-1 | TRBD2 | TRBV7-2 | . | CASLSRSGGSSYNEQFF | TGTGCCAGCCTAAGCCGGTCGGGGGGGAGCTCCTACAATGAGCAGTTCTTC
TRBJ2-3 | . | TRBV5-1 | many | CASSLGVGSPGTDTQYF | TGCGCCAGCAGCTTGGGGGTTGGCAGCCCGGGCACAGATACGCAGTATTTT
TRBJ1-1 | . | TRBV12-3/TRBV12-4 | many | CASSSINTEAFF | TGTGCCAGCAGTTCGATTAACACTGAAGCTTTCTTT
TRBJ2-2 | . | TRBV28 | many | CATSSIPSVRGELFF | TGTGCCACCTCTAGTATCCCCAGCGTGCGCGGGGAGCTGTTTTTT
TRBJ1-2 | . | TRBV14 | . | CASSQGTQIYGYTF | TGTGCCAGCAGCCAAGGGACACAAATCTATGGCTACACCTTC
TRBJ2-5 | . | TRBV2 | many | CASSGGEETQYF | TGTGCCTCCTCGGGCGGAGAAGAGACCCAGTACTTC
TRBJ2-7 | . | TRBV10-3 | . | CAIQGGAVYEQYF | TGTGCCATCCAGGGGGGAGCGGTCTACGAGCAGTACTTC
TRBJ2-2 | TRBD2 | TRBV6-2/TRBV6-3 | . | CASSYSGGAGVTGELFF | TGTGCCAGCAGTTACTCAGGGGGAGCGGGAGTAACCGGGGAGCTGTTTTTT
TRBJ2-3 | TRBD2 | TRBV9 | few | CASSVAGLASHYGTDTQYF | TGTGCCAGCAGCGTAGCGGGACTAGCGTCCCACTATGGCACAGATACGCAGTATTTT
TRBJ2-5 | . | TRBV5-1 | few | CAGSRQRVWETQYF | TGCGCCGGCAGCCGTCAGCGGGTCTGGGAGACCCAGTACTTC
TRBJ2-3 | . | TRBV5-1 | many | CASSLDIGRSDTQYF | TGCGCCAGCAGCTTGGACATTGGTCGCTCAGATACGCAGTATTTT
TRBJ1-5 | . | TRBV12-3/TRBV12-4 | many | CASSTTGMGNQPQHF | TGTGCCAGCAGCACCACAGGGATGGGCAATCAGCCCCAGCATTTT
TRBJ1-1 | . | TRBV3-1 | . | CASSHPHSNTEAFF | TGTGCCAGCAGCCACCCACACTCGAACACTGAAGCTTTCTTT
TRBJ2-7 | . | TRBV20-1 | few | CSADPPRDGTYEQYF | TGCAGTGCGGACCCCCCCCGGGACGGAACCTACGAGCAGTACTTC
TRBJ1-4 | . | TRBV6-5 | few | CASSYGRRNEKLFF | TGTGCCAGCAGTTACGGCAGACGTAATGAAAAACTGTTTTTT
TRBJ1-5 | . | TRBV20-1 | few | CSARGGGSNQPQHF | TGCAGTGCTAGAGGAGGTGGGAGCAATCAGCCCCAGCATTTT
TRBJ2-5 | . | TRBV9 | many | CASSVGSGGEETQYF | TGTGCCAGCAGCGTAGGTTCGGGGGGCGAAGAGACCCAGTACTTC
TRBJ2-5 | TRBD1 | TRBV5-1 | many | CASSWKGQGGGETQYF | TGCGCCAGCAGCTGGAAAGGACAGGGTGGCGGAGAGACCCAGTACTTC
TRBJ2-3 | . | TRBV28 | . | CASGPGTEDTQYF | TGTGCCAGCGGTCCCGGGACTGAAGATACGCAGTATTTT
TRBJ2-1 | TRBD2 | TRBV19 | few | CASSIDRASGSYNEQFF | TGTGCCAGTAGTATAGATAGGGCTAGCGGGAGTTACAATGAGCAGTTCTTC
TRBJ1-2 | . | TRBV3-1 | once | CANSQLAARGDGYTF | TGTGCCAACAGCCAATTGGCCGCCAGGGGTGATGGCTACACCTTC
TRBJ1-1 | . | TRBV5-1 | few | CASSLGAGPPNTEAFF | TGCGCCAGCAGCTTGGGTGCCGGGCCTCCGAACACTGAAGCTTTCTTT
TRBJ2-7 | . | TRBV5-5 | . | CASSSQTGTTRGYEQYF | TGTGCCAGCAGCTCCCAGACCGGGACAACTAGGGGTTACGAGCAGTACTTC
TRBJ2-3 | . | TRBV18 | many | CASPTPFRDNLTDTQYF | TGTGCCAGCCCCACCCCGTTCCGGGACAACCTCACAGATACGCAGTATTTT
TRBJ2-4 | TRBD1 | TRBV5-6 | few | CASSLKGARNIQYF | TGTGCCAGCAGCTTGAAGGGGGCGCGAAACATTCAGTACTTC
TRBJ2-4 | . | TRBV15 | few | CATSRDRVQGGYIQYF | TGTGCCACCAGCAGAGATCGGGTACAGGGAGGATACATTCAGTACTTC
TRBJ1-1 | TRBD1 | TRBV29-1 | . | CSAIQGDFSEAFF | TGCAGCGCTATACAGGGGGATTTTTCTGAAGCTTTCTTT
TRBJ2-7 | . | TRBV11-2 | many | CASSLKQTVSYEQYF | TGTGCCAGCAGCTTAAAACAGACAGTCTCCTACGAGCAGTACTTC
TRBJ2-3 | TRBD2 | TRBV7-9 | few | CASSSPGSGISTDTQYF | TGTGCCAGCAGCTCCCCGGGTAGCGGGATATCCACAGATACGCAGTATTTT
TRBJ2-7 | . | TRBV5-1 | many | CASSLAGPSYEQYF | TGTGCCAGCAGTTTAGCCGGGCCCTCCTACGAGCAGTACTTC
TRBJ2-5 | TRBD1 | TRBV5-4 | . | CASSLGQGEETQYF | TGTGCCAGCAGCTTGGGTCAGGGGGAAGAGACCCAGTACTTC
TRBJ2-2 | TRBD2 | TRBV6-2/TRBV6-3 | . | CASSYWATSSGELFF | TGTGCCAGCAGTTACTGGGCGACTAGCTCCGGGGAGCTGTTTTTT
TRBJ1-1 | . | TRBV11-2 | many | CASSPGGAGEAFF | TGTGCCAGCAGCCCCGGGGGGGCAGGGGAAGCTTTCTTT
TRBJ1-2 | TRBD1 | TRBV29-1 | few | CSVRTGSGGYTF | TGCAGCGTTAGGACAGGGAGCGGCGGCTACACCTTC
TRBJ2-1 | TRBD2 | TRBV11-2 | many | CASSLEIAGVHEQFF | TGTGCCAGCAGCTTAGAAATAGCGGGAGTTCATGAGCAGTTCTTC
TRBJ1-2 | . | TRBV9 | . | CASSVNSYDYTF | TGTGCCAGCAGCGTAAACAGCTATGACTACACCTTC
TRBJ1-4 | . | TRBV5-1 | few | CASSLLPGPDEKLFF | TGCGCCAGCAGCTTGTTGCCGGGCCCTGATGAAAAACTGTTTTTT
TRBJ2-1 | . | TRBV5-1 | many | CASHPGSQSYNEQFF | TGCGCCAGCCATCCGGGGAGCCAATCCTACAATGAGCAGTTCTTC
TRBJ2-1 | . | TRBV7-9 | . | CASSPPRDYNEQFF | TGTGCCAGCAGCCCCCCTCGCGATTACAATGAGCAGTTCTTC
TRBJ1-5 | . | TRBV7-2 | many | CASSPGIRTANQPQHF | TGTGCCAGCAGCCCGGGGATTAGGACAGCCAATCAGCCCCAGCATTTT